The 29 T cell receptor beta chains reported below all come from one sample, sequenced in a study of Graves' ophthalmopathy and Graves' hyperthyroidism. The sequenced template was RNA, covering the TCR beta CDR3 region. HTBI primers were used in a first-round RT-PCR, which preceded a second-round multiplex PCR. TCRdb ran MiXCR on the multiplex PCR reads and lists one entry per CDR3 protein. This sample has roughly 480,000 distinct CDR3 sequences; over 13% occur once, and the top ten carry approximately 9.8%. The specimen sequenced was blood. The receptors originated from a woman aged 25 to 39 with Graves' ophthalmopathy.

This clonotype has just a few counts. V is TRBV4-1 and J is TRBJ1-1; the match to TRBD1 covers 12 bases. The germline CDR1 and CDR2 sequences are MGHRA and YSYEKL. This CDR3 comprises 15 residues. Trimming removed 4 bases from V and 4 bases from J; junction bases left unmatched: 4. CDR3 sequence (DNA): TGCGCCAGCAGCCCGGGACAGGGGGCAATCACTGAAGCTTTCTTT. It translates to CASSPGQGAITEAFF.

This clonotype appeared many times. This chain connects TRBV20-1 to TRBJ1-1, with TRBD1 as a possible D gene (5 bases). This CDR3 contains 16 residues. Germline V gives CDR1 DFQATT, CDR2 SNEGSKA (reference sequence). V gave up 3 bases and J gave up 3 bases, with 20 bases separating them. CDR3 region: CSASPHQLGPDTEAFF. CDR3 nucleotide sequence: TGCAGTGCTAGCCCACACCAGCTGGGACCGGACACTGAAGCTTTCTTT.

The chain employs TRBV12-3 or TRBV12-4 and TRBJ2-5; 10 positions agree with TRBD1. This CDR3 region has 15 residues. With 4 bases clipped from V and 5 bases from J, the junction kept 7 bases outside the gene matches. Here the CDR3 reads CASSSPLGQGETQYF. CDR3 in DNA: TGTGCCAGCAGTTCACCCTTGGGACAGGGGGAGACCCAGTACTTC.

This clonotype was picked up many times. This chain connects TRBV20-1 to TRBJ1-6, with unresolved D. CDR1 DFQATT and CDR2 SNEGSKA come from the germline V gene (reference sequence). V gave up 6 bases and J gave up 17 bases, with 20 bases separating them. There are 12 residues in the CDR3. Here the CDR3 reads CSAGLSVGEVHF. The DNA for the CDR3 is TGCAGTGCCGGCCTTAGCGTTGGGGAAGTCCACTTT.

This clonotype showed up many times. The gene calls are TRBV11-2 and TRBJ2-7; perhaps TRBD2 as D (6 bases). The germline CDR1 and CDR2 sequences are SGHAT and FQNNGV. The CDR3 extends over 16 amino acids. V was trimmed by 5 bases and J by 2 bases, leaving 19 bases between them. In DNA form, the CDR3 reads TGTGCCAGCAGCCGAGGCATCAGGCGGACTACCTACGAGCAGTACTTC. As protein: CASSRGIRRTTYEQYF.

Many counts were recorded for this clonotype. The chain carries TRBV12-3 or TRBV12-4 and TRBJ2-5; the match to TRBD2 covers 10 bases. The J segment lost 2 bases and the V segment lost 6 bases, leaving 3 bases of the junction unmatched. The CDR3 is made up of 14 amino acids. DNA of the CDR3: TGTGCCAGCAGGCCTAGCGGGAGTCAAGAGACCCAGTACTTC. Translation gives CASRPSGSQETQYF.

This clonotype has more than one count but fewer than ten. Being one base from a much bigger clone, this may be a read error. The CDR3 is CASGLVKRTHKYGQYF. The DNA of the CDR3 is TGTGCTAGTGGTTTGGTAAAGCGAACTCATAAATACGGGCAGTACTTC. The rearrangement links TRBV12-5 to TRBJ2-7; D unresolved. There are 16 residues in the CDR3. The V gene's germline CDR1 is LGHNT and CDR2 FRNRAP.

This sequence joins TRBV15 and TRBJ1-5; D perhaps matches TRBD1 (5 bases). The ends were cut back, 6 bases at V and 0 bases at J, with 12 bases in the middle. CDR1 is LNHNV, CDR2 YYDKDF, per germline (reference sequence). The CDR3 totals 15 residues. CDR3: CATRKQAVSNQPQHF. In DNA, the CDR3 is TGTGCCACCAGGAAACAGGCGGTTAGCAATCAGCCCCAGCATTTT. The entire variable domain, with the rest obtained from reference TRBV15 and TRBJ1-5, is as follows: DAMVIQNPRYQVTQFGKPVTLSCSQTLNHNVMYWYQQKSSQAPKLLFHYYDKDFNNEADTPDNFQSRRPNTSFCFLDIRSPGLGDTAMYLCATRKQAVSNQPQHFGDGTRLSIL.

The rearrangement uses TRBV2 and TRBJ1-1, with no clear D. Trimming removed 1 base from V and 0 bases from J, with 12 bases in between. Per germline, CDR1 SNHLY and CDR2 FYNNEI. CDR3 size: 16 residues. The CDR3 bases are TGTGCCAGCAGTGAAGGGTCCTTCAAAATGAACACTGAAGCTTTCTTT. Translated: CASSEGSFKMNTEAFF.

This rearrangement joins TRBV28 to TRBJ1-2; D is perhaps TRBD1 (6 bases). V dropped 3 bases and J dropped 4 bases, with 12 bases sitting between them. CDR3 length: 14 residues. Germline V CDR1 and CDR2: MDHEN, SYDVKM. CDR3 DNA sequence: TGTGCCAGCAGTTTCGGCAGGGGCGTCTATGGCTACACCTTC. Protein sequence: CASSFGRGVYGYTF.

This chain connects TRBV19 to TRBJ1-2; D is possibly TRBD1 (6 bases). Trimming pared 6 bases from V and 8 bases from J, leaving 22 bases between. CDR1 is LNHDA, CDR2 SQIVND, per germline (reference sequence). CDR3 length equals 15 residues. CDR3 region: CASSPWRQGQSGYTF. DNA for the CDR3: TGTGCCAGTAGCCCCTGGCGGCAGGGGCAGAGCGGCTACACCTTC.

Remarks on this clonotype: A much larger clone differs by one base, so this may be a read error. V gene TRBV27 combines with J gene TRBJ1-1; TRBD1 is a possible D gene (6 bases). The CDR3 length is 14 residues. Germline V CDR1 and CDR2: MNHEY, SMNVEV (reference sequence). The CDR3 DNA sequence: TGTGCCAGCAGATGGGGGCGAGGGTTCACTGAAGCTTGCTTT. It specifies CASRWGRGFTEACF.

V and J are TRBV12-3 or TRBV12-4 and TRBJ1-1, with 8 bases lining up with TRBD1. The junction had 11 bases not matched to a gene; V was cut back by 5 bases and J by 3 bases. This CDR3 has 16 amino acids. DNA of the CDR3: TGTGCCAGCAGTCGAGGGGCAGGGGGCAGGGACACTGAAGCTTTCTTT. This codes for CASSRGAGGRDTEAFF.

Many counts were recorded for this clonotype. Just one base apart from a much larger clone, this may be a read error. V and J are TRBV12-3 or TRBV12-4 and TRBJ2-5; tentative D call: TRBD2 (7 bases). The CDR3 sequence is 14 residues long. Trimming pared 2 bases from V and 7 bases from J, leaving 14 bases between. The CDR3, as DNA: TGTGCCAGCAGTTTATCCGGGGGGCGAGGGACCCAGTACTTC. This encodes CASSLSGGRGTQYF.

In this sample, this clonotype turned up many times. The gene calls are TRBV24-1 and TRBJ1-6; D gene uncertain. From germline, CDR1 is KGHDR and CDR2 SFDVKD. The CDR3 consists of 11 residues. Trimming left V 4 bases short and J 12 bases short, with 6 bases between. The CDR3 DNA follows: TGTGCCACCAGTGACTTAGGACCCCTCCACTTT. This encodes CATSDLGPLHF.

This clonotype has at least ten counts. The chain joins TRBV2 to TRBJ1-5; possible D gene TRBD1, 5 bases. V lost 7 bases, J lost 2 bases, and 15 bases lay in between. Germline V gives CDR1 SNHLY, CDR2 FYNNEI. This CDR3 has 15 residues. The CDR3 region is CASTGLGGGNQPQHF. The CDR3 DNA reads TGTGCCAGCACTGGGTTGGGGGGGGGCAATCAGCCCCAGCATTTT.

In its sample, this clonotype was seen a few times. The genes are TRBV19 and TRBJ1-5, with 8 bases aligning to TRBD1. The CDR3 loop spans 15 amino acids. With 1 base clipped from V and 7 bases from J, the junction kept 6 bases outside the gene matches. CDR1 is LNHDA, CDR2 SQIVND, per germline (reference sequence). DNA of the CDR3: TGTGCCAGTAGTATAGTAACAGGGGGATGGCAGCCCCAGCATTTT. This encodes CASSIVTGGWQPQHF.

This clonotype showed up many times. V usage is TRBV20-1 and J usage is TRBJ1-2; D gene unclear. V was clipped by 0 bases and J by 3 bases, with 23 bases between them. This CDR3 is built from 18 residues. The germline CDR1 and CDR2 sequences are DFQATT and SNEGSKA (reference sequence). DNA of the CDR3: TGCAGTGCTAGAGATCCGAGCGGGAGTAATATGGTGGACTATGGCTACACCTTC. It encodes CSARDPSGSNMVDYGYTF.

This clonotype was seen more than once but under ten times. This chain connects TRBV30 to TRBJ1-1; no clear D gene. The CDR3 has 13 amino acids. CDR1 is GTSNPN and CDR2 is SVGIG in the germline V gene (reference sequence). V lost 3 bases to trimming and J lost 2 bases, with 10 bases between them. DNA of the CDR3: TGTGCCTGGAGGGGTCAGATAAACACTGAAGCTTTCTTT. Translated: CAWRGQINTEAFF.

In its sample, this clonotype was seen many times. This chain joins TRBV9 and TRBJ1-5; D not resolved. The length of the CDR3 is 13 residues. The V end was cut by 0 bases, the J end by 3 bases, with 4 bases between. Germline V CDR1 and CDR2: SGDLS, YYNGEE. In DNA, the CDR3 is TGTGCCAGCAGCGTAGACCCCAATCAGCCCCAGCATTTT. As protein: CASSVDPNQPQHF.

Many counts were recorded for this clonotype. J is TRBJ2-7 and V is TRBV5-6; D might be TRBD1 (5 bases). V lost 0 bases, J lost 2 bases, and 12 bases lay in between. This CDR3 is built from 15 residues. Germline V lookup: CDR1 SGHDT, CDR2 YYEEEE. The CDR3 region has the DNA TGTGCCAGCAGCTTGGTGGTGGGGCCAACCTACGAGCAGTACTTC. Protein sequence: CASSLVVGPTYEQYF.

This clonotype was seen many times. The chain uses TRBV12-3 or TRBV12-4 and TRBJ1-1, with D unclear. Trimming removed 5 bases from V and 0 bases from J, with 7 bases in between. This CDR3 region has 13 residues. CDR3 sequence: CASSVGMNTEAFF. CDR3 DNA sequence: TGTGCCAGCAGTGTGGGAATGAACACTGAAGCTTTCTTT.

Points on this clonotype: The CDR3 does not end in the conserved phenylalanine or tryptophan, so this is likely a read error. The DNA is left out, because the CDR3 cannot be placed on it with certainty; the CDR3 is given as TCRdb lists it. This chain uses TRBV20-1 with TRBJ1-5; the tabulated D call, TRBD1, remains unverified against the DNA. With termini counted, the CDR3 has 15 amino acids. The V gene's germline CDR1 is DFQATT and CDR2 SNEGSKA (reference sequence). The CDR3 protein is CSARVAGTSNQPQQV.

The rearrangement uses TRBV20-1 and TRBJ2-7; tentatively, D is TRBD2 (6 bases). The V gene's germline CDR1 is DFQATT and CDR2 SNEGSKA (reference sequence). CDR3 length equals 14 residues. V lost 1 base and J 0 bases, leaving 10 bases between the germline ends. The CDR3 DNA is TGCAGTGCTAGAGTTCTCGGGAGCTCCTACGAGCAGTACTTC. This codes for CSARVLGSSYEQYF.

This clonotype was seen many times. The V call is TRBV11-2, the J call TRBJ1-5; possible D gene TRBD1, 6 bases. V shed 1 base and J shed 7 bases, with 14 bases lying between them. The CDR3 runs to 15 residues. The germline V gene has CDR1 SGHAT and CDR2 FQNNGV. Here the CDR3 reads CASSLGVQGGQPQHF. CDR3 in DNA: TGTGCCAGCAGCTTAGGTGTACAGGGAGGCCAGCCCCAGCATTTT.

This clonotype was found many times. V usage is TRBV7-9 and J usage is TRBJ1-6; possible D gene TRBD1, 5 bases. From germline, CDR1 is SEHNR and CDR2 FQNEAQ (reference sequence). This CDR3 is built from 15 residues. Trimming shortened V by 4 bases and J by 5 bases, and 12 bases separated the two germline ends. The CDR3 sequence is CASSSRGVDNSPLHF. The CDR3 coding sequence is TGTGCCAGCAGCTCCCGGGGGGTTGATAATTCACCCCTCCACTTT.

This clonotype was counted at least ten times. CDR3 DNA: TGTGCCAGCACAACGGGGACGAGGTCCTATGGCTACACCTTC. It specifies CASTTGTRSYGYTF. V is TRBV6-2 or TRBV6-3 and J is TRBJ1-2; D possibly corresponds to TRBD1 (5 bases). The CDR3 loop spans 14 amino acids. V was shortened by 7 bases and J by 4 bases, with 16 bases between the two germline ends. In germline, CDR1 is MNHEY, CDR2 SVGEGT.

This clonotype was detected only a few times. The CDR3 reads CASSQDTPSYEQYF. In nucleotides, the CDR3 is TGCGCCAGCAGCCAAGATACTCCGAGCTACGAGCAGTACTTC. The gene calls are TRBV4-1 and TRBJ2-7, with D uncertain. The CDR3 sequence is 14 residues long. Trimming shortened V by 0 bases and J by 3 bases, and 9 bases separated the two germline ends. Germline V lookup: CDR1 MGHRA, CDR2 YSYEKL.

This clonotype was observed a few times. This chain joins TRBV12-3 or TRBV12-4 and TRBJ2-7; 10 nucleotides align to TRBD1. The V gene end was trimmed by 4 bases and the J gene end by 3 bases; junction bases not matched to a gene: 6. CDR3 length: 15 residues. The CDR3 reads CASSSGTGEVYEQYF. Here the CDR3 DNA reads TGTGCCAGCAGTTCCGGGACAGGGGAAGTCTACGAGCAGTACTTC.